This T cell receptor (beta chain) was profiled in a study of Graves' ophthalmopathy and Graves' hyperthyroidism. Looking at the study overall: Stable hyperthyroidism referred to disease that showed no ophthalmopathy within 18 months of follow-up.

Germline assignment: CDR1 MNHEY and CDR2 SVGAGI. After removal of 2 bases from V and 2 bases from J, the junction contained 1 base not matched to a gene. The CDR3 runs 14 residues. The sample holds a few counts of this clonotype. It was on clinical symptoms, serum thyroxine, TRAb, thyroid ultrasound and orbital computed tomography that diagnosis relied. The sequenced template was RNA, covering the TCR beta CDR3 region. Second-round multiplex PCR followed a first-round RT-PCR using HTBI primers. Via MiXCR, TCRdb re-called the multiplex PCR reads, giving one row per CDR3 protein. The sample includes around 1.1 million distinct CDR3 sequences, about 36% of them seen just once.

The sequenced sample consisted of peripheral blood or thyroid tissue (not recorded which). This TCR was sampled from an adult man with Graves' hyperthyroidism. The V and J genes are TRBV6-5 and TRBJ2-5; 8 positions match TRBD2. The CDR3 coding sequence is TGTGCCAGCAGTTACGGGACTAGGCAAGAGACCCAGTACTTC. It yields the protein CASSYGTRQETQYF.